The rows below give T cell receptor beta chains drawn from one sample of a study of blood T cell repertoires in COVID-19. The method was immunoSEQ multiplex PCR; TCRdb's version includes in-frame clones alone and lacks a portion of them. The sample yields 180,000 or so clones, roughly nine tenths seen once. The sample taken for sequencing was PBMCs or T cells enriched from blood (not recorded which). These receptors all come from a human donor with acute COVID-19. The donor label of this sample is uncertain. The CDR3 runs from the conserved cysteine through the conserved F or W. D genes are given only for firm matches. Only some rows state a clone size, as once, few, many or a class for expanded clones.

J gene: TRBJ2-7
V gene: TRBV20-1
D gene: -
clone size: -
CDR3 DNA: TGCAGTGCTAGTGTCTTAGGGGGGAGGGGCGAGCAGTACTTC
CDR3 protein: CSASVLGGRGEQYF

J gene: TRBJ2-5
V gene: TRBV27
D gene: -
clone size: -
CDR3 DNA: TGTGCCAGCAGTTTTGAGGGAGAGACCCAGTACTTC
CDR3 protein: CASSFEGETQYF

J gene: TRBJ2-7
V gene: TRBV6-5
D gene: TRBD2
clone size: -
CDR3 DNA: TGTGCCTCCCAAGTGACTAGCGGCTACGAGCAGTACTTC
CDR3 protein: CASQVTSGYEQYF

J gene: TRBJ2-5
V gene: TRBV2
D gene: TRBD2
clone size: -
CDR3 DNA: TGTGCCAGCAATGGCGGGGGGGCCGTAGAGACCCAGTACTTC
CDR3 protein: CASNGGGAVETQYF

J gene: TRBJ2-5
V gene: TRBV5-4
D gene: -
clone size: -
CDR3 DNA: TGTGCCAGCAGCTTTCCAACACGTCAAGAGACCCAGTACTTC
CDR3 protein: CASSFPTRQETQYF

J gene: TRBJ2-7
V gene: TRBV6-2/TRBV6-3
D gene: TRBD1
clone size: -
CDR3 DNA: TGTGCCAGCAGCTACTCGAGGGACAGGGGAACCTACGAGCAGTACTTC
CDR3 protein: CASSYSRDRGTYEQYF

J gene: TRBJ1-1
V gene: TRBV12-5
D gene: -
clone size: once
CDR3 DNA: TGTGCTAGTCTCACCGGGGGGAACACTGAAGCTTTCTTT
CDR3 protein: CASLTGGNTEAFF

J gene: TRBJ2-1
V gene: TRBV6-5
D gene: -
clone size: -
CDR3 DNA: TGTGCCAGCACCGAAGGGGGGGACTACAATGAGCAGTTCTTC
CDR3 protein: CASTEGGDYNEQFF

J gene: TRBJ2-5
V gene: TRBV10-3
D gene: TRBD2
clone size: -
CDR3 DNA: TGTGCCATCAGTGAGTCGCCGGGGGGGTGGCAGACCCAGTACTTC
CDR3 protein: CAISESPGGWQTQYF

J gene: TRBJ2-7
V gene: TRBV6-1
D gene: -
clone size: -
CDR3 DNA: TGTGCCAGCAGTGATTTCCAGGGTGGATCCTACGAGCAGTACTTC
CDR3 protein: CASSDFQGGSYEQYF

J gene: TRBJ1-5
V gene: TRBV2
D gene: -
clone size: -
CDR3 DNA: TGTGCCAGCTCCCAAGGGAGGCTTGATCAGCCCCAGCATTTT
CDR3 protein: CASSQGRLDQPQHF

J gene: TRBJ1-5
V gene: TRBV7-6
D gene: TRBD1
clone size: few
CDR3 DNA: TGTGCCAGCAGCTCCGGACAGGGTCTCGGGCAGCCCCAGCATTTT
CDR3 protein: CASSSGQGLGQPQHF

J gene: TRBJ2-1
V gene: TRBV4-3
D gene: TRBD2
clone size: -
CDR3 DNA: TGCGCCAGCAGCCAAGATCGCGGGGGGGCCATTGGTGAGCAGTTCTTC
CDR3 protein: CASSQDRGGAIGEQFF

J gene: TRBJ2-7
V gene: TRBV7-8
D gene: TRBD1
clone size: once
CDR3 DNA: TGTGCCAGCAGCTTAGGCGGGGGACAGGGGGCGCGTATTATTTTCGAGCAGTACTTC
CDR3 protein: CASSLGGGQGARIIFEQYF

J gene: TRBJ2-7
V gene: TRBV3-1/TRBV3-2
D gene: TRBD2
clone size: -
CDR3 DNA: TGTGCCAGCAGCCCCGGGACTAGAACCCCCCACGAGCAGTACTTC
CDR3 protein: CASSPGTRTPHEQYF

J gene: TRBJ2-3
V gene: TRBV7-2
D gene: TRBD2
clone size: -
CDR3 DNA: TGTGCCAGCAGCCGGACTAGCGGGGGGGTGGATACGCAGTATTTT
CDR3 protein: CASSRTSGGVDTQYF

J gene: TRBJ1-3
V gene: TRBV6-5
D gene: -
clone size: -
CDR3 DNA: TGTGCCAGCAGTTACATTAGGGGCTCTGGAAACACCATATATTTT
CDR3 protein: CASSYIRGSGNTIYF

J gene: TRBJ2-2
V gene: TRBV5-1
D gene: TRBD1
clone size: -
CDR3 DNA: TGCGCCAGCAGCCTAGGACAGGGGGCCACCGGGGAGCTGTTTTTT
CDR3 protein: CASSLGQGATGELFF

J gene: TRBJ2-1
V gene: TRBV7-9
D gene: -
clone size: few
CDR3 DNA: TGTGCCAGCAGCTTAAGGGAGAACCGATACAATGAGCAGTTCTTC
CDR3 protein: CASSLRENRYNEQFF

J gene: TRBJ2-7
V gene: TRBV2
D gene: -
clone size: few
CDR3 DNA: TGTGCCAGCAGTGAAAAGGGCTTAGGGGCAAAGGCCTACGAGCAGTACTTC
CDR3 protein: CASSEKGLGAKAYEQYF

J gene: TRBJ1-1
V gene: TRBV6-5
D gene: -
clone size: -
CDR3 DNA: TGTGCCAGCGCGAGACAGCACACTGAAGCTTTCTTT
CDR3 protein: CASARQHTEAFF

J gene: TRBJ2-7
V gene: TRBV6-2/TRBV6-3
D gene: -
clone size: -
CDR3 DNA: TGTGCCAGCAGTTTACGACACAGTACCTACGAGCAGTACTTC
CDR3 protein: CASSLRHSTYEQYF

J gene: TRBJ2-4
V gene: TRBV5-6
D gene: TRBD1
clone size: once
CDR3 DNA: TGTGCCAGCAGCACGGGACAGATCAAAAACATTCAGTACTTC
CDR3 protein: CASSTGQIKNIQYF

J gene: TRBJ1-3
V gene: TRBV19
D gene: TRBD1
clone size: -
CDR3 DNA: TGTGCCAGTAGTTTACAGGGGGCGAAGCTTGGAAACACCATATATTTT
CDR3 protein: CASSLQGAKLGNTIYF

J gene: TRBJ2-7
V gene: TRBV24-1
D gene: -
clone size: -
CDR3 DNA: TGTGCCACCAGTCCGAGTTCCTCCTACGAGCAGTACTTC
CDR3 protein: CATSPSSSYEQYF

J gene: TRBJ1-2
V gene: TRBV19
D gene: -
clone size: -
CDR3 DNA: TGTGCCAGTAGTATAGATCTATCGGGGTTCTATGGCTACACCTTC
CDR3 protein: CASSIDLSGFYGYTF

J gene: TRBJ2-5
V gene: TRBV9
D gene: TRBD2
clone size: -
CDR3 DNA: TGTGCCAGCAGCCCATGGACTAGCGGGGGGGCTCCAGAGACCCAGTACTTC
CDR3 protein: CASSPWTSGGAPETQYF

J gene: TRBJ2-7
V gene: TRBV11-2
D gene: TRBD1
clone size: -
CDR3 DNA: TGTGCCAGCAGCGGGGGGACAGGGTCATCCCACGAGCAGTACTTC
CDR3 protein: CASSGGTGSSHEQYF

J gene: TRBJ1-6
V gene: TRBV4-1
D gene: -
clone size: -
CDR3 DNA: TGCGCCAGCAGCCAAGCTCCCTGGAGGGGCCGCGATTCACCCCTCCACTTT
CDR3 protein: CASSQAPWRGRDSPLHF

J gene: TRBJ1-2
V gene: TRBV13
D gene: -
clone size: -
CDR3 DNA: TGTGCCAGCAGCTTAGGTGCGCGAGACTATGGCTACACCTTC
CDR3 protein: CASSLGARDYGYTF

J gene: TRBJ1-2
V gene: TRBV7-8
D gene: TRBD1
clone size: -
CDR3 DNA: TGTGCCAGCAGCTCAGCCCCCTGGACAGGGGATCAGAACTATGGCTACACCTTC
CDR3 protein: CASSSAPWTGDQNYGYTF

J gene: TRBJ2-3
V gene: TRBV7-2
D gene: TRBD2
clone size: -
CDR3 DNA: TGTGCCAGCAGCTTATCCCCAGCGGGGGGGCCCACAGATACGCAGTATTTT
CDR3 protein: CASSLSPAGGPTDTQYF

J gene: TRBJ1-1
V gene: TRBV3-1/TRBV3-2
D gene: -
clone size: -
CDR3 DNA: TGTGCCAGCAGCGCCCAGGCGTTACTTATGAACACTGAAGCTTTCTTT
CDR3 protein: CASSAQALLMNTEAFF

J gene: TRBJ1-2
V gene: TRBV7-2
D gene: TRBD1
clone size: -
CDR3 DNA: TGTGCCAGCAGCTTAGTACAGGGGGCTTATCTGGATGGCTACACCTTC
CDR3 protein: CASSLVQGAYLDGYTF

J gene: TRBJ1-2
V gene: TRBV19
D gene: -
clone size: -
CDR3 DNA: TGTGCCAGTTCTAGGGTGGGACTCCTGGAAGACGATGGCTACACCTTC
CDR3 protein: CASSRVGLLEDDGYTF

J gene: TRBJ2-1
V gene: TRBV5-4
D gene: TRBD2
clone size: -
CDR3 DNA: TGTGCCAGCAGCTTGGCCGGGGGGGGCGCGAAGAATGAGCAGTTCTTC
CDR3 protein: CASSLAGGGAKNEQFF

J gene: TRBJ1-2
V gene: TRBV2
D gene: TRBD1
clone size: -
CDR3 DNA: TGTGCCAGTCAGACAGGGAACTATGGCTACACCTTC
CDR3 protein: CASQTGNYGYTF

J gene: TRBJ2-7
V gene: TRBV5-8
D gene: TRBD1
clone size: -
CDR3 DNA: TGTGCCAGCAGCTTGGTGGACAGGGACGAGCAGTACTTC
CDR3 protein: CASSLVDRDEQYF

J gene: TRBJ2-1
V gene: TRBV7-2
D gene: TRBD2
clone size: -
CDR3 DNA: TGTGCCAGCACACTAGCGGGGGCCTCCTTGGAGCAGTTCTTC
CDR3 protein: CASTLAGASLEQFF

J gene: TRBJ2-3
V gene: TRBV7-2
D gene: TRBD2
clone size: -
CDR3 DNA: TGTGCCAGCAGCCGGACTAGCGGGGGGGGTACAGATACGCAGTATTTT
CDR3 protein: CASSRTSGGGTDTQYF

J gene: TRBJ2-3
V gene: TRBV7-8
D gene: TRBD2
clone size: once
CDR3 DNA: TGTGCCAGCAGCTCAGGGCGGGGGAGAACGGCAGATACGCAGTATTTT
CDR3 protein: CASSSGRGRTADTQYF

J gene: TRBJ2-3
V gene: TRBV30
D gene: TRBD2
clone size: -
CDR3 DNA: TGTGCCTGGGGAAGCGGGGGGGCAGGAGATACGCAGTATTTT
CDR3 protein: CAWGSGGAGDTQYF

J gene: TRBJ2-7
V gene: TRBV14
D gene: TRBD1
clone size: -
CDR3 DNA: TGTGCCAGCAGCCTCCTCCCGGGACAGTCCTACGAGCAGTACTTC
CDR3 protein: CASSLLPGQSYEQYF

J gene: TRBJ1-1
V gene: TRBV19
D gene: -
clone size: -
CDR3 DNA: TGTGCCAGTAGTGGACGCGGGGTTATGAACACTGAAGCTTTCTTT
CDR3 protein: CASSGRGVMNTEAFF

J gene: TRBJ1-5
V gene: TRBV5-6
D gene: -
clone size: -
CDR3 DNA: TGTGCCAGCAGCTCCTCTATCAATCAGCCCCAGCATTTT
CDR3 protein: CASSSSINQPQHF

J gene: TRBJ2-7
V gene: TRBV4-1
D gene: TRBD2
clone size: -
CDR3 DNA: TGCGCCAGCAGCCTTCTAGCGGGGGGCCGGGGCGAGCAGTACTTC
CDR3 protein: CASSLLAGGRGEQYF

J gene: TRBJ2-7
V gene: TRBV6-6
D gene: TRBD1
clone size: -
CDR3 DNA: TGTGCCAGCAGCCGGACAGGGGACCCCTACGAGCAGTACTTC
CDR3 protein: CASSRTGDPYEQYF

J gene: TRBJ2-1
V gene: TRBV5-1
D gene: -
clone size: -
CDR3 DNA: TGCGCCAGCAGCGGGGCTAATGGGCAGATTTACAATGAGCAGTTCTTC
CDR3 protein: CASSGANGQIYNEQFF

J gene: TRBJ2-1
V gene: TRBV19
D gene: TRBD2
clone size: -
CDR3 DNA: TGTGCCAGCTACGGCGGGGGGAATCCCCAATATCATGAGCAGTTCTTC
CDR3 protein: CASYGGGNPQYHEQFF

J gene: TRBJ2-2
V gene: TRBV30
D gene: TRBD1
clone size: -
CDR3 DNA: TGTGCCTGGCGGGGACAGAGCACCGGGGAGCTGTTTTTT
CDR3 protein: CAWRGQSTGELFF

J gene: TRBJ1-2
V gene: TRBV6-5
D gene: -
clone size: -
CDR3 DNA: TGTGCCAGCAGTTACTCGGCAGGGCCAGATGGCTACACCTTC
CDR3 protein: CASSYSAGPDGYTF

J gene: TRBJ1-2
V gene: TRBV5-5
D gene: -
clone size: -
CDR3 DNA: TGTGCCAGCAGCGCCCCGCCCAAACTAGATGGCTACACCTTC
CDR3 protein: CASSAPPKLDGYTF

J gene: TRBJ1-2
V gene: TRBV12-3/TRBV12-4
D gene: -
clone size: -
CDR3 DNA: TGTGCCAGCAGTTTAGCCCAGGTTGGCTACACCTTC
CDR3 protein: CASSLAQVGYTF

J gene: TRBJ1-2
V gene: TRBV9
D gene: TRBD1
clone size: -
CDR3 DNA: TGTGCCAGCAGCGCGACAGGGATAGGGGCTAACTATGGCTACACCTTC
CDR3 protein: CASSATGIGANYGYTF

J gene: TRBJ1-5
V gene: TRBV18
D gene: -
clone size: -
CDR3 DNA: TGTGCCAGCTCCCGCCGAGACAGATTAGATCAGCCCCAGCATTTT
CDR3 protein: CASSRRDRLDQPQHF